Following are 20 T cell receptor beta chains from one sample sequenced in a study of T cells in Graves' hyperthyroidism and ophthalmopathy. TCR beta CDR3 regions were amplified from RNA. Carried out on the TCR CDR3, a first-round RT-PCR used the HTBI primer set. From the multiplex PCR reads, TCRdb called clonotypes with MiXCR, one entry per CDR3 protein. The sample carries fewer than 700,000 distinct CDR3 sequences, 17% recorded once. The sample taken for sequencing was blood. These receptors were obtained from a young woman with Graves' ophthalmopathy.

This clonotype turned up a few times. The chain combines TRBV6-4 with TRBJ2-3, with 12 bases lining up with TRBD2. Germline V gene sequence: CDR1 MRHNA, CDR2 SNTAGT. J gave up 4 bases and V 0 bases, and 5 bases lay outside the gene matches. The CDR3 length is 17 residues. The CDR3 DNA is TGTGCCAGCAGTGACTCGGGGTCTAGCGGGGGGGCAGATACGCAGTATTTT. This gives the protein CASSDSGSSGGADTQYF.

The V gene is TRBV27, the J gene TRBJ2-7, with 12 bases matching TRBD2. This CDR3 spans 17 amino acids. V dropped 5 bases and J dropped 3; count of bases not matched to a gene: 11. The germline V gene encodes CDR1 MNHEY and CDR2 SMNVEV (reference sequence). The CDR3 DNA reads TGTGCCAGCAGTACTCGGACTAGCGGGGACCTCGACTACGAGCAGTACTTC. Encoded protein: CASSTRTSGDLDYEQYF.

The J gene is TRBJ2-7, the V gene TRBV7-9; D is possibly TRBD1 (6 bases). Germline loops: CDR1 SEHNR, CDR2 FQNEAQ (reference sequence). With 6 bases removed from V and 3 bases from J, the gap between germline ends came to 15 bases. The CDR3 spans 14 residues. In nucleotides, the CDR3 is TGTGCCAGCAGTCGGACAGAGGGAGTCTACGAGCAGTACTTC. It specifies CASSRTEGVYEQYF.

The rearrangement uses TRBV20-1 and TRBJ2-7, with 10 nucleotides matching TRBD1. Trimming at V came to 5 bases and at J to 6 bases, leaving 10 bases not matched to a gene. This CDR3 spans 14 amino acids. CDR1 and CDR2 (germline): DFQATT, SNEGSKA (reference sequence). CDR3 sequence (DNA): TGCAGTGCTCGAACCGCGGACAGGGGGTCCGAGCAGTACTTC. It encodes CSARTADRGSEQYF.

This clonotype appeared many times. V and J are TRBV27 and TRBJ2-7; either TRBD1 or TRBD2 may fit D (5 bases each). The V and J ends lost 0 bases and 3 bases respectively, with 21 bases between them. Germline assignment: CDR1 MNHEY and CDR2 SMNVEV (reference sequence). The CDR3 has 18 amino acids. DNA of the CDR3: TGTGCCAGCAGTTTATCTCTTCCCAGCCTAGCTAGGGGCTACGAGCAGTACTTC. Protein: CASSLSLPSLARGYEQYF.

This clonotype was counted at least ten times. The V gene is TRBV7-8, the J gene TRBJ2-7; TRBD1 is a possible D gene (5 bases). CDR3 length: 14 amino acids. Germline-derived CDR1 and CDR2 are SGHVS and FQNEAQ. Trimming pared 2 bases from V and 4 bases from J, leaving 12 bases between. The CDR3 loop reads CASSLQGTGYEQYF. In DNA form, the CDR3 reads TGTGCCAGCAGCTTACAGGGTACCGGTTACGAGCAGTACTTC.

Many counts were recorded for this clonotype. The chain combines TRBV3-1 with TRBJ1-6; 8 positions match TRBD1. Germline values: CDR1 LGHDT, CDR2 YNNKEL (reference sequence). With V trimmed by 2 bases and J by 9 bases, 3 bases remained unmatched. The CDR3 covers 14 residues. CDR3 loop: CASSQQGASSPLHF. CDR3 sequence (DNA): TGTGCCAGCAGCCAACAGGGGGCGAGTTCACCCCTCCACTTT.

This clonotype came up many times. This chain uses TRBV15 with TRBJ2-7; 7 bases line up with TRBD1. The CDR3 spans 17 residues. V lost 0 bases to trimming and J lost 0 bases; unmatched junction nucleotides: 8. From germline, CDR1 is LNHNV and CDR2 YYDKDF (reference sequence). The CDR3 nucleotides read TGTGCCACCAGCAGAGATACCAGGGGGTCGGCCTCCTACGAGCAGTACTTC. Translated, it gives CATSRDTRGSASYEQYF.

The V and J genes are TRBV14 and TRBJ1-6; D is unresolved. The CDR3 extends over 17 amino acids. CDR1 and CDR2 from the germline V gene are SGHDN and FVKESK. Trimming removed 0 bases from V and 10 bases from J, with 19 bases in between. The CDR3 region is CASSQDIVHSTDSPLHF. As DNA, the CDR3 is TGTGCCAGCAGCCAAGATATAGTCCACAGTACCGACTCACCCCTCCACTTT.

This clonotype was seen ten or more times. The chain couples TRBV6-1 to TRBJ2-1, with TRBD2 matching 10 bases. Unmatched junction bases numbered 9, after V lost 6 bases and J lost 7 bases. The germline V gene encodes CDR1 MNHNS and CDR2 SASEGT. The CDR3 length is 15 residues. The CDR3 DNA is TGTGCCAGCAGCCAACCGGGACTAGCGCTGAATGAGCAGTTCTTC. Translating it yields CASSQPGLALNEQFF.

This clonotype was counted ten times or more. The chain recombines TRBV7-9 with TRBJ1-5, with a weak D call TRBD1 (5 bases). The germline V gene encodes CDR1 SEHNR and CDR2 FQNEAQ (reference sequence). The CDR3 consists of 15 residues. Trimming took off 3 bases at V and 7 bases at J, with 16 bases between the two ends. The CDR3 is CASSLDGGVGQPQHF. The CDR3 DNA follows: TGTGCCAGCAGCTTGGACGGAGGGGTGGGACAGCCCCAGCATTTT.

There are many counts of this clonotype. The chain couples TRBV28 to TRBJ1-2; D possibly corresponds to TRBD1 (5 bases). The CDR3 length is 16 residues. The ends were cut back, 3 bases at V and 0 bases at J, with 14 bases in the middle. In germline, CDR1 is MDHEN, CDR2 SYDVKM. CDR3 sequence: CASSFDSVTPNYGYTF. Written as DNA, the CDR3 is TGTGCCAGCAGTTTTGACAGTGTGACCCCTAACTATGGCTACACCTTC.

The V gene is TRBV4-2, the J gene TRBJ2-7; no definite D call. Trimming removed 4 bases from V and 5 bases from J, with 21 bases in between. This CDR3 is built from 16 residues. The germline V gene encodes CDR1 LGHNA and CDR2 YNFKEQ. The CDR3 DNA is TGTGCCAGCAGCCCCAGGAGTGGGTTTTTTCGACACGAGCAGTACTTC. Translating gives CASSPRSGFFRHEQYF.

This clonotype appeared once. An end of the junction differs from the germline gene, which may be a read error. This chain uses TRBV5-1 with TRBJ1-5, with D unresolved. The CDR3 has 10 residues. Germline loops: CDR1 SGHRS, CDR2 YFSETQ. In DNA form, the CDR3 reads TGCGCCAGGAAGTACCAGCCCCAGCGTTTT. This gives the protein CARKYQPQRF.

The sample holds many counts of this clonotype. This chain uses TRBV27 with TRBJ2-7; the D call may be TRBD1 or TRBD2 (5 bases each). The germline V gene has CDR1 MNHEY and CDR2 SMNVEV (reference sequence). The CDR3 length is 13 residues. The V end lost 7 bases, the J end lost 0 bases, and 10 bases lay between the germline ends. CDR3 nucleotides: TGTGCCAGCATCGGGGCGAGCTCCTACGAGCAGTACTTC. Its protein is CASIGASSYEQYF.

This clonotype was observed a few times. This chain links TRBV6-1 with TRBJ2-3; weak D call: TRBD2 (6 bases). The CDR3 is 17 amino acids. Trimming took off 5 bases at V and 2 bases at J, with 20 bases between the two ends. Germline CDR1 is MNHNS and CDR2 is SASEGT. CDR3 coding DNA: TGTGCCAGCAGTTTACTGTCTCGGGCGGGGCCCACAGATACGCAGTATTTT. This gives the protein CASSLLSRAGPTDTQYF.

About this clonotype: Given a much more abundant clone one base away, this may be a read error. The chain employs TRBV29-1 and TRBJ2-1, with D hard to call. CDR3 size: 14 residues. Per germline, CDR1 SQVTM and CDR2 ANQGSEA. The CDR3 loop is CSAEEAATYNEQFF. The CDR3 region has the DNA TGCAGCGCTGAAGAAGCAGCCACCTACAATGAGCAGTTCTTC.

The table lists this clonotype with many counts. The chain is built from TRBV6-1 and TRBJ2-7; TRBD2 might be the D (6 bases). CDR3 length: 13 residues. Trimming pared 5 bases from V and 2 bases from J, leaving 10 bases between. Germline lookup yields CDR1 MNHNS and CDR2 SASEGT. This CDR3 reads CASSIRETYEQYF. In nucleotides, the CDR3 is TGTGCCAGCAGTATCCGGGAGACCTACGAGCAGTACTTC.

There are many counts of this clonotype. V gene TRBV27 combines with J gene TRBJ2-1; D uncertain. The V gene lost 3 bases and the J gene lost 0 bases, with 6 bases spanning the gap. CDR1 and CDR2 from the germline V gene are MNHEY and SMNVEV (reference sequence). This CDR3 comprises 14 residues. In DNA form, the CDR3 reads TGTGCCAGCAGTTTTTTGAGCTCCTACAATGAGCAGTTCTTC. This sequence encodes CASSFLSSYNEQFF.

The rearrangement uses TRBV5-6 and TRBJ1-5, with no clear D. V dropped 5 bases and J dropped 1 base, with 16 bases sitting between them. Per the germline V gene, CDR1 is SGHDT and CDR2 is YYEEEE. This CDR3 is 16 amino acids long. CDR3 sequence (DNA): TGTGCCAGCAGTTCCCTACATGATTACAGCAATCAGCCCCAGCATTTT. Amino acid sequence: CASSSLHDYSNQPQHF.